This T cell receptor beta chain was sequenced during a study of vaccination and CD4 T cells after COVID-19. The CDR3 totals 14 residues. Germline loops: CDR1 DFQATT, CDR2 SNEGSKA (reference sequence). V was cut by 2 bases and J by 4 bases, with 12 bases left in between. Sequencing of DNA taken from cultured CD4+ T cells relied on the Oncomine TCR Beta short-read assay. TCRdb independently ran MiXCR on the PCR reads; one entry per CDR3 protein. The table includes approximately 9,300 distinct CDR3 sequences, less than 75% detected once. About this clonotype: Its specificity is not known.

Sample treatment: roughly 11-day PBMC culture with coronavirus spike peptide pools or control peptides (ViraFEST assay). Via ViraFEST, peptide pools expanded antigen-specific T cells before TCR sequencing. The clonotype comes from a human donor who had recovered from COVID-19. Sequencing was carried out using CD4+ T cells from blood, cultured in vitro. The genes are TRBV20-1 and TRBJ2-1; D perhaps matches TRBD2 (5 bases). CDR3 DNA: TGCAGTGCTAGAATCAGGACTTATTACAATGAGCAGTTCTTC. This encodes CSARIRTYYNEQFF.